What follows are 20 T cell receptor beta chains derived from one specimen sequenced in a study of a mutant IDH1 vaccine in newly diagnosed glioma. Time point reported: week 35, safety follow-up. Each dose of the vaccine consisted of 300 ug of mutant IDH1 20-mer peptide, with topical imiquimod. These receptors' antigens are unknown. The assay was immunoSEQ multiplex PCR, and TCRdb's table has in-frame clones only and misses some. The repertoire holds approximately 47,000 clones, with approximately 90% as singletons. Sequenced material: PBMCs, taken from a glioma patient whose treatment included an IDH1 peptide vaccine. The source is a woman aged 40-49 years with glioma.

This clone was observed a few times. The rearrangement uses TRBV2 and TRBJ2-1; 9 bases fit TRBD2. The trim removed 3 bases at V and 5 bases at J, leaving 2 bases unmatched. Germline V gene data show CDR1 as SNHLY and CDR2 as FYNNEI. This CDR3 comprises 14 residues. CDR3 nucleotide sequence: TGTGCCAGCAGTGAGCGGGGGGGGCACAATGAGCAGTTCTTC. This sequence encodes CASSERGGHNEQFF.

CDR3 sequence (DNA): TGTGCCAGCAGCTTTGCAGGAGCCTCCCGGGGTTCACCCCTCCACTTT. Its protein is CASSFAGASRGSPLHF. V usage is TRBV11-2 and J usage is TRBJ1-6; D ambiguous. The CDR3 has 16 residues. Trimming stripped 3 bases from V and 9 bases from J, with 18 bases between. The germline gives CDR1 SGHAT, CDR2 FQNNGV.

CDR3 residues: CASRPTMTGGEGRNIQYF. CDR3 DNA sequence: TGTGCCAGTAGACCGACCATGACAGGGGGCGAGGGGAGGAACATTCAGTACTTC. The rearrangement joins TRBV19 to TRBJ2-4; 10 positions agree with TRBD1. Germline assignment: CDR1 LNHDA and CDR2 SQIVND (reference sequence). The CDR3 extends over 18 amino acids. V lost 6 bases and J lost 7; bases outside the gene matches: 18.

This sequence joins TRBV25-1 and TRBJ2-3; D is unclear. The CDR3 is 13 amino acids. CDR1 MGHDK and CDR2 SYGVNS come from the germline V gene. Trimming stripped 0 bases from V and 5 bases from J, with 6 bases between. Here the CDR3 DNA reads TGTGCCAGCAGTGAATATGGTAGAGATACGCAGTATTTT. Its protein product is CASSEYGRDTQYF.

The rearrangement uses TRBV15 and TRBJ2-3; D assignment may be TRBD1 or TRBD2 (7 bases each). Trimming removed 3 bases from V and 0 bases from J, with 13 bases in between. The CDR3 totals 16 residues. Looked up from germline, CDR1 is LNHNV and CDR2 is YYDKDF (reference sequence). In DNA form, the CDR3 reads TGTGCCACCAGCAGGGGGACAGCGGGGAGCACAGATACGCAGTATTTT. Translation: CATSRGTAGSTDTQYF.

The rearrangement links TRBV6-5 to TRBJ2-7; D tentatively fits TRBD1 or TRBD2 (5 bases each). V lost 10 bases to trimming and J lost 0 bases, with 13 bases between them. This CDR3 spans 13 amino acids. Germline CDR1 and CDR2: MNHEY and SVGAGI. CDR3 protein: CATTGTGSYEQYF. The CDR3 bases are TGTGCCACGACCGGGACGGGCTCCTACGAGCAGTACTTC.

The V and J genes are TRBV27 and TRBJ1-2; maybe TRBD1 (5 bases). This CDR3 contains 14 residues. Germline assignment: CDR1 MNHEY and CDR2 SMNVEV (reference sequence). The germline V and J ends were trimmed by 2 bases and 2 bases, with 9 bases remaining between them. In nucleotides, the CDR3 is TGTGCCAGCAGTTTAGGGGCAGGGAACTATGGCTACACCTTC. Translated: CASSLGAGNYGYTF.

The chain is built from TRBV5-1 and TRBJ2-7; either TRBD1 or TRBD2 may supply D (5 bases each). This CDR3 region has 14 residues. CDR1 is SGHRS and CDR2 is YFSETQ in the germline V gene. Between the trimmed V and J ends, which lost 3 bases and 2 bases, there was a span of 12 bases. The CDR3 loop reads CASSSAGGPYEQYF. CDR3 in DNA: TGCGCCAGCAGCTCCGCTGGGGGACCCTACGAGCAGTACTTC. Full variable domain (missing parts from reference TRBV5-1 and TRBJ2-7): KAGVTQTPRYLIKTRGQQVTLSCSPISGHRSVSWYQQTPGQGLQFLFEYFSETQRNKGNFPGRFSGRQFSNSRSEMNVSTLELGDSALYLCASSSAGGPYEQYFGPGTRLTVT.

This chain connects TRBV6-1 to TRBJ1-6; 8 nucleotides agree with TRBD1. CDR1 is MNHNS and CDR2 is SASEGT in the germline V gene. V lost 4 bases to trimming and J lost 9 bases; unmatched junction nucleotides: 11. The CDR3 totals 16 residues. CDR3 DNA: TGTGCCAGCAGTGCCTCCCACAGGGGGAGGTCTTCACCCCTCCACTTT. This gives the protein CASSASHRGRSSPLHF.

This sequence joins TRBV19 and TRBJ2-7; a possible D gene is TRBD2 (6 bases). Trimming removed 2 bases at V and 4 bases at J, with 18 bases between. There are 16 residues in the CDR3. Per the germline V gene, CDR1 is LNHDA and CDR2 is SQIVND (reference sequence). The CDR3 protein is CASSIPSSRGTYEQYF. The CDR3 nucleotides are TGTGCCAGTAGTATACCATCGAGCCGGGGGACGTACGAGCAGTACTTC.

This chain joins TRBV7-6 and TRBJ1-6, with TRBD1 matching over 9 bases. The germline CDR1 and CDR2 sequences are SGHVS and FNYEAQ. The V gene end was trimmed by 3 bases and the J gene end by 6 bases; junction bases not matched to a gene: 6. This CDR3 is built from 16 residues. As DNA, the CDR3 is TGTGCCAGCAGCTTGAGGGACAGGGTGGTTAATTCACCCCTCCACTTT. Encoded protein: CASSLRDRVVNSPLHF.

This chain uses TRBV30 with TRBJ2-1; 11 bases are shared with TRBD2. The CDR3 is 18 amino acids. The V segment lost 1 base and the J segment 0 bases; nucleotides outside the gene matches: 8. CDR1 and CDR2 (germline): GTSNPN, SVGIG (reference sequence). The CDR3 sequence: CAWSGGLAETHSYNEQFF. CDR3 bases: TGTGCCTGGAGTGGGGGACTAGCGGAAACGCACTCCTACAATGAGCAGTTCTTC.

In DNA, the CDR3 is TGCGCCAGCAAGGTGGCCGTCACAGGGCAATACGAGCAGTACTTC. Residues: CASKVAVTGQYEQYF. This rearrangement joins TRBV5-1 to TRBJ2-7; maybe TRBD1 (6 bases). This CDR3 spans 15 amino acids. With 6 bases removed from V and 4 bases from J, the gap between germline ends came to 20 bases. Germline CDR1 is SGHRS and CDR2 is YFSETQ.

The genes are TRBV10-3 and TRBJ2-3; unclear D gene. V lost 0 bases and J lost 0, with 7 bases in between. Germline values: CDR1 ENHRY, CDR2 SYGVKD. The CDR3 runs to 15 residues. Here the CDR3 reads CAISESETSTDTQYF. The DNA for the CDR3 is TGTGCCATCAGTGAGTCTGAAACTAGCACAGATACGCAGTATTTT.

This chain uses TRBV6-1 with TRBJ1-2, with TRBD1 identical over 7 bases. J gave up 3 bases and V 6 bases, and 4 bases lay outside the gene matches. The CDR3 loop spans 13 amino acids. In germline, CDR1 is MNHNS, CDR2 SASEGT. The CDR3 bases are TGTGCCAGCAGCTTAACAGGGGACTATGGCTACACCTTC. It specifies CASSLTGDYGYTF.

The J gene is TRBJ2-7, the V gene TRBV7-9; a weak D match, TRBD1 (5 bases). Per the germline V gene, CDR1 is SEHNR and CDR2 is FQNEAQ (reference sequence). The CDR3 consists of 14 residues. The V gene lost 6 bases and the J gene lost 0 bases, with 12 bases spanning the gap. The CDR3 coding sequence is TGTGCCAGCAGGCGGTCAGACAGCTCCTACGAGCAGTACTTC. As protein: CASRRSDSSYEQYF.

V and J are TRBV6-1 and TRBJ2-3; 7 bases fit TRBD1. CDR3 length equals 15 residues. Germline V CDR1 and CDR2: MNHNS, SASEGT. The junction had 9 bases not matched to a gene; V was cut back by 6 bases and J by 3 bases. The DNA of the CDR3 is TGTGCCAGCAGGGTAACCGGGACAGCAACAGATACGCAGTATTTT. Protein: CASRVTGTATDTQYF.

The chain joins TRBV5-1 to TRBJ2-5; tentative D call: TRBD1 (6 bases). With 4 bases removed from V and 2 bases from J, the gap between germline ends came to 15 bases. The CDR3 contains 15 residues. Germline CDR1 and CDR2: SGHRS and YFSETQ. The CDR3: CASSLGAYSQETQYF. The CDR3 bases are TGCGCCAGCAGCCTGGGGGCCTACTCGCAAGAGACCCAGTACTTC.

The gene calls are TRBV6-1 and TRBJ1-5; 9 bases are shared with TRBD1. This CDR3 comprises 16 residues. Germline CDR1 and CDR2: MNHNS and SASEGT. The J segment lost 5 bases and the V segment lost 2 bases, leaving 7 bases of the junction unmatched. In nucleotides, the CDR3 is TGTGCCAGCAGTGAAATGACAGGGGGATTAGATCAGCCCCAGCATTTT. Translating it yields CASSEMTGGLDQPQHF.

CDR3 residues: CASGRNTEAFF. CDR3 nucleotides: TGTGCCAGCGGGAGGAACACTGAAGCTTTCTTT. The chain joins TRBV7-8 to TRBJ1-1; D not resolved. Germline V gene sequence: CDR1 SGHVS, CDR2 FQNEAQ. V lost 8 bases to trimming and J lost 1 base, with 5 bases between them. The CDR3 extends over 11 amino acids.